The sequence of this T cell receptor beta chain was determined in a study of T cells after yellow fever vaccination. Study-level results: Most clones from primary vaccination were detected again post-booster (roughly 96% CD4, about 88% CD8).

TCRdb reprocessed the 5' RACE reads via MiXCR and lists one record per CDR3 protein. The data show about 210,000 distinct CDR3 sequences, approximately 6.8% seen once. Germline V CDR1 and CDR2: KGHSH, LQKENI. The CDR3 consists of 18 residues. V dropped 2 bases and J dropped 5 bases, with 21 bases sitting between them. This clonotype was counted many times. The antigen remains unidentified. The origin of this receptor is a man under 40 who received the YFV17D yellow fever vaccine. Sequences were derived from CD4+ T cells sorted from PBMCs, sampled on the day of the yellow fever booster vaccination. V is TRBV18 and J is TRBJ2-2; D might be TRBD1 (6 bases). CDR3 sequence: CASSPMVPGQIGTGELFF. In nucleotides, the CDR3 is TGTGCCAGCTCACCAATGGTTCCGGGACAAATTGGTACCGGGGAGCTGTTTTTT.